These 17 T cell receptor beta chains share one sample of origin, sequenced in a study of graft-versus-host responses after intestinal transplantation. TCRdb's copy holds only in-frame clones and misses some; the assay was immunoSEQ multiplex PCR. This sample yields 33,000 or so clones, of which around 94% are seen a single time; 0.76% belongs to the top ten. This sample comprised PBMCs, obtained 16 days after intestinal transplant. The receptors here all came from a human patient who received an intestinal transplant, so some T cells may come from the graft donor.

This clone was observed once. This rearrangement joins TRBV2 to TRBJ2-1; D is undetermined. Germline-derived CDR1 and CDR2 are SNHLY and FYNNEI. The CDR3 totals 13 residues. V lost 2 bases to trimming and J lost 4 bases, with 6 bases between them. The chain's CDR3 is CASSETVYNEQFF. CDR3 coding DNA: TGTGCCAGCAGTGAAACGGTATACAATGAGCAGTTCTTC.

Worth noting for this clone: Germline is not matched at one junction end, which may reflect a read error. The same CDR3 also results from other DNA sequences found in this sample. V gene TRBV7-6 combines with J gene TRBJ1-1, with a possible D match to TRBD1 (5 bases). There are 12 residues in the CDR3. Germline V gene sequence: CDR1 SGHVS, CDR2 FNYEAQ. The CDR3 protein is CASSSLGTEAFF. The CDR3 bases are TGTGCCAGCAGTTCCCTAGGGACTGAAGCCTTCTTT.

The gene calls are TRBV6-9 and TRBJ2-7; D perhaps matches TRBD1 (6 bases). CDR3 length: 15 residues. The germline V gene encodes CDR1 MNHGY and CDR2 SVAAGI. V shed 4 bases and J shed 2 bases, with 15 bases lying between them. The DNA of the CDR3 is TGTGCCAGCAGTTCCACAGACAGGCGAACCTACGAGCAGTACTTC. Its protein is CASSSTDRRTYEQYF.

V usage is TRBV5-1 and J usage is TRBJ2-1; TRBD1 matches at 8 bases. CDR1 and CDR2 from the germline V gene are SGHRS and YFSETQ. With 5 bases clipped from V and 5 bases from J, the junction kept 3 bases outside the gene matches. The CDR3 has 13 amino acids. This CDR3 is CASSLDRDNEQFF. DNA of the CDR3: TGCGCCAGCAGTCTGGACAGGGACAATGAGCAGTTCTTC. The whole variable domain, remainder taken from reference TRBV5-1 and TRBJ2-1, is KAGVTQTPRYLIKTRGQQVTLSCSPISGHRSVSWYQQTPGQGLQFLFEYFSETQRNKGNFPGRFSGRQFSNSRSEMNVSTLELGDSALYLCASSLDRDNEQFFGPGTRLTVL.

The chain links TRBV19 to TRBJ1-2, with 7 bases lining up with TRBD1. Losses at the gene ends were 4 bases for V and 3 bases for J; bases not matched to a gene: 8. Germline V gene lookup returns CDR1 LNHDA and CDR2 SQIVND (reference sequence). CDR3 size: 15 residues. CDR3 amino acids: CASSTALDRYYGYTF. The CDR3 region has the DNA TGTGCCAGTAGTACCGCCTTGGACAGGTACTATGGCTACACCTTC.

V and J are TRBV4-3 and TRBJ2-3; TRBD1 might be the D (6 bases). Germline V gene lookup returns CDR1 LGHNA and CDR2 YSLEER. Trimming shortened V by 1 base and J by 5 bases, and 13 bases separated the two germline ends. This CDR3 comprises 15 residues. In DNA form, the CDR3 reads TGCGCCAGCAGCCAAGTCAGGGGAATTGGAGATACGCAGTATTTT. Amino acids: CASSQVRGIGDTQYF.

V and J are TRBV4-2 and TRBJ1-5; 7 bases fit TRBD1. Germline CDR1 reads LGHNA; CDR2 reads YNFKEQ. The CDR3 is made up of 17 amino acids. V lost 0 bases and J lost 4; bases outside the gene matches: 9. CDR3 sequence (DNA): TGTGCCAGCAGCCAAGATGTTGTAAGGGGGCTTAATCAGCCCCAGCATTTT. It specifies CASSQDVVRGLNQPQHF.

The chain uses TRBV9 and TRBJ1-3; no definite D call. The CDR3 spans 13 residues. Germline V gene lookup returns CDR1 SGDLS and CDR2 YYNGEE. V gave up 2 bases and J gave up 0 bases, with 3 bases separating them. CDR3 residues: CASSVGSGNTIYF. As DNA, the CDR3 is TGTGCCAGCAGCGTGGGCTCTGGAAACACCATATATTTT.

The genes are TRBV6-1 and TRBJ1-2; tentative D call: TRBD1 (6 bases). The CDR3 has 15 residues. Trimming removed 6 bases at V and 4 bases at J, with 18 bases between. The V gene's germline CDR1 is MNHNS and CDR2 SASEGT. The CDR3 is CASRYRDTRLYGYTF. The CDR3 nucleotides are TGTGCCAGCAGGTACCGGGACACCCGCCTCTATGGCTACACCTTC.

This chain joins TRBV5-1 and TRBJ2-5; maybe TRBD2 (5 bases). Trimming took 2 bases from V and 5 from J, leaving 13 bases between them. The CDR3 consists of 14 residues. Germline V gene data show CDR1 as SGHRS and CDR2 as YFSETQ. Written as DNA, the CDR3 is TGCGCCAGCAGCTTAAATAGCGCTGGCGAGACCCAGTACTTC. Encoded protein: CASSLNSAGETQYF.

This clone was counted once. This chain links TRBV6-6 with TRBJ1-5; 7 nucleotides align to TRBD1. Germline CDR1 MNHNY, CDR2 SVGAGI (reference sequence). The CDR3 consists of 15 residues. Trimming removed 7 bases from V and 4 bases from J; junction bases left unmatched: 10. The CDR3 bases are TGTGCCAGCACCTCAACAGGGGTAGGTAATCAGCCCCAGCATTTT. Protein product: CASTSTGVGNQPQHF.

This clone was observed a few times. The gene calls are TRBV30 and TRBJ1-2, with 9 bases aligning to TRBD1. The CDR3 runs 13 residues. The germline V gene encodes CDR1 GTSNPN and CDR2 SVGIG (reference sequence). Losses at the gene ends were 2 bases for V and 8 bases for J; bases not matched to a gene: 6. This CDR3 is CAWSLGQGWGYTF. CDR3 nucleotides: TGTGCCTGGAGTCTTGGACAGGGGTGGGGCTACACCTTC.

The V gene is TRBV28, the J gene TRBJ2-7, with D possibly matching TRBD1 (5 bases). Germline V CDR1 and CDR2: MDHEN, SYDVKM. CDR3 length: 16 residues. Trimming left V 1 base short and J 2 bases short, with 15 bases between. The CDR3 DNA is TGTGCCAGCAGTTTATCCCGCGACAAGGGGACCTACGAGCAGTACTTC. This gives the protein CASSLSRDKGTYEQYF.

The V and J genes are TRBV9 and TRBJ2-1; 12 positions match TRBD2. Germline CDR1 SGDLS, CDR2 YYNGEE. This CDR3 region has 16 residues. After removal of 4 bases from V and 3 bases from J, the junction contained 5 bases not matched to a gene. CDR3: CASSPPSGRDYNEQFF. CDR3 DNA: TGTGCCAGCAGCCCCCCTAGCGGGAGGGACTACAATGAGCAGTTCTTC.

This sequence joins TRBV25-1 and TRBJ1-6; no firm D call. Germline V lookup: CDR1 MGHDK, CDR2 SYGVNS. Trimming cost V 5 bases and J 7 bases, with 6 bases left between them. The CDR3 contains 12 residues. CDR3 sequence: CASSTGNSPLHF. CDR3 bases: TGTGCCAGCAGTACGGGAAATTCACCCCTCCACTTT.

The chain combines TRBV7-8 with TRBJ2-7; D uncertain. V lost 5 bases, J lost 0 bases, and 5 bases lay in between. Germline V lookup: CDR1 SGHVS, CDR2 FQNEAQ. This CDR3 is 12 amino acids long. This CDR3 is CASSPSSYEQYF. The CDR3 DNA reads as TGTGCCAGCAGCCCGAGCTCCTACGAGCAGTACTTC.

V is TRBV7-9 and J is TRBJ2-7; tentatively, D is TRBD2 (6 bases). The CDR3 is made up of 13 amino acids. Germline assignment: CDR1 SEHNR and CDR2 FQNEAQ (reference sequence). V was clipped by 3 bases and J by 3 bases, with 9 bases between them. CDR3 sequence: CASSFLGSYEQYF. In DNA form, the CDR3 reads TGTGCCAGCAGCTTCCTCGGGAGCTACGAGCAGTACTTC.